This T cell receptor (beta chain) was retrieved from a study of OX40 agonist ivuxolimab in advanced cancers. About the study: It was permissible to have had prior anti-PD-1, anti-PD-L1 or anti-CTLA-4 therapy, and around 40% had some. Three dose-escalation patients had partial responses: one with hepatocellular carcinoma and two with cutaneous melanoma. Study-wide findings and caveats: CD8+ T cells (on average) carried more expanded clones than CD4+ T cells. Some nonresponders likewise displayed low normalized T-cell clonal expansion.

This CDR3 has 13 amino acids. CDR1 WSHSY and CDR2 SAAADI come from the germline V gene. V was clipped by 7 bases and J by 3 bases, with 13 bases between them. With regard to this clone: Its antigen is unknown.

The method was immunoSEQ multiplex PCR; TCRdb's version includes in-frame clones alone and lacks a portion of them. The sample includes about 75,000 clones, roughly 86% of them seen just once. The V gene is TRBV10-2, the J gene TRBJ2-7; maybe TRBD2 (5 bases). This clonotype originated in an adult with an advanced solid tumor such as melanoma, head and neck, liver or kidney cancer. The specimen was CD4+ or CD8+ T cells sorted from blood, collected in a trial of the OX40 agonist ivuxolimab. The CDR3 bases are TGCGCCAGCAAGAGGGCGCCAGACTACGAGCAGTACTTC. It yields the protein CASKRAPDYEQYF.